These T cell receptor beta chains were read from a single sample in a study of T cell responses to AZD1222 COVID-19 vaccine. Produced via immunoSEQ multiplex PCR; TCRdb's table is partial and in-frame only. The sample gives 150,000 or so clones, approximately 91% of which show up once; about 1% is in the top ten. The material sequenced was peripheral blood, taken 28 days after the second AZD1222 dose. The source is an adult who received the AZD1222 COVID-19 vaccine. The CDR3 runs from the conserved cysteine through the conserved F or W. The D gene is left open where the match is weak. Not all rows give a size; the values are once, few, many and, for expanded clones, a class.

cdr3_length	v_call	d_call	clone_size	j_call	cdr3_aa	cdr3_nt
16	TRBV5-1	-	-	TRBJ2-1	CASSLYRDGSYNEQFF	TGCGCCAGCAGCTTGTACCGGGATGGGTCCTACAATGAGCAGTTCTTC
17	TRBV4-2	-	once	TRBJ2-5	CASSPLGGSSEQETQYF	TGTGCCAGCAGCCCACTCGGGGGTTCGTCGGAACAAGAGACCCAGTACTTC
16	TRBV7-9	TRBD1	once	TRBJ2-7	CASSLGDRGFIYEQYF	TGTGCCAGCAGCTTAGGGGACAGGGGATTCATCTACGAGCAGTACTTC
11	TRBV29-1	-	-	TRBJ2-7	CSVAGAYEQYF	TGCAGCGTGGCAGGGGCCTACGAGCAGTACTTC
15	TRBV7-9	TRBD1	few	TRBJ2-2	CASSLDTGGTGELFF	TGTGCCAGCAGCTTAGACACAGGGGGGACCGGGGAGCTGTTTTTT
14	TRBV2	-	-	TRBJ1-6	CASSEVGDNSPLHF	TGTGCCAGCAGTGAAGTCGGGGATAATTCACCCCTCCACTTT
15	TRBV18	-	-	TRBJ1-4	CASSPRGGADEKLFF	TGTGCCAGCTCCCCCCGGGGCGGGGCGGATGAAAAACTGTTTTTT
15	TRBV11-2	-	-	TRBJ1-1	CASSLDPSSNTEAFF	TGTGCCAGCAGCTTAGATCCCAGTAGTAACACTGAAGCTTTCTTT
17	TRBV5-4	TRBD2	-	TRBJ2-7	CASSPGTSGRGTSEQYF	TGTGCCAGCAGCCCCGGGACTAGTGGGAGGGGGACCTCCGAGCAGTACTTC
14	TRBV7-9	TRBD1	-	TRBJ1-1	CASSLMTGSTEAFF	TGTGCCAGCAGCTTAATGACAGGGTCCACTGAAGCTTTCTTT
17	TRBV3-1/TRBV3-2	-	few	TRBJ1-1	CASSQTPLGVTRTEAFF	TGTGCCAGCAGCCAAACTCCGTTGGGTGTGACCCGCACTGAAGCTTTCTTT
13	TRBV11-2	-	-	TRBJ2-7	CASSLLQTYEQYF	TGTGCCAGCAGCTTATTACAGACCTACGAGCAGTACTTC
15	TRBV5-1	TRBD1	-	TRBJ2-7	CASSNRDRVSYEQYF	TGCGCCAGCAGCAACCGGGACAGGGTTTCCTACGAGCAGTACTTC
15	TRBV9	TRBD2	-	TRBJ2-3	CASSSSGREGDTQYF	TGTGCCAGCAGCTCTAGCGGGAGGGAAGGAGATACGCAGTATTTT
14	TRBV5-4	-	-	TRBJ2-5	CASSLGQIQETQYF	TGTGCCAGCAGCTTGGGACAGATCCAAGAGACCCAGTACTTC
16	TRBV6-5	-	-	TRBJ1-4	CASSYGQFVTNEKLFF	TGTGCCAGCAGTTACGGGCAGTTTGTGACTAATGAAAAACTGTTTTTT
17	TRBV28	TRBD1	once	TRBJ2-5	CASSFPRGRGQRETQYF	TGTGCCAGCAGTTTCCCGAGGGGTAGGGGGCAGCGAGAGACCCAGTACTTC
17	TRBV7-6	-	-	TRBJ1-6	CASSPLPRGAANSPLHF	TGTGCCAGCAGCCCATTACCTAGGGGGGCTGCTAATTCACCCCTCCACTTT
12	TRBV5-6	TRBD1	-	TRBJ1-1	CASSAGGAGAFF	TGTGCCAGCAGCGCAGGGGGCGCGGGTGCTTTCTTT
17	TRBV30	TRBD2	-	TRBJ2-3	CAWSDLAGERGTDTQYF	TGTGCCTGGAGTGATCTAGCGGGAGAGAGGGGCACAGATACGCAGTATTTT
12	TRBV13	-	-	TRBJ1-1	CASSLGQREAFF	TGTGCCAGCAGCTTAGGGCAGCGTGAAGCTTTCTTT
11	TRBV30	-	-	TRBJ1-4	CAWSLNEKLFF	TGTGCCTGGAGCTTAAATGAAAAACTGTTTTTT
14	TRBV3-1/TRBV3-2	-	-	TRBJ1-1	CASRYGGGNTEAFF	TGTGCCAGCAGATACGGTGGGGGGAACACTGAAGCTTTCTTT
17	TRBV27	-	-	TRBJ1-2	CASTPNRGGGRGYGYTF	TGTGCCAGCACCCCAAACCGTGGAGGGGGTAGAGGCTATGGCTACACCTTC
14	TRBV3-1/TRBV3-2	TRBD2	-	TRBJ2-7	CASSQTSGSYEQYF	TGTGCCAGCAGCCAGACTAGCGGCTCCTACGAGCAGTACTTC
16	TRBV5-1	TRBD1	once	TRBJ1-4	CASSSVGDRGNEKLFF	TGCGCCAGCAGCTCGGTCGGGGACAGGGGTAATGAAAAACTGTTTTTT
15	TRBV28	TRBD2	-	TRBJ2-2	CASTLAGTNTGELFF	TGTGCCAGCACCCTAGCGGGAACGAACACCGGGGAGCTGTTTTTT
15	TRBV5-1	TRBD1	-	TRBJ1-2	CASSFGDRGAYGYTF	TGCGCCAGCAGTTTTGGTGACAGGGGGGCCTATGGCTACACCTTC
16	TRBV5-4	TRBD2	-	TRBJ2-5	CASSGQGAGVYETQYF	TGTGCCAGCAGCGGTCAAGGAGCGGGAGTCTACGAGACCCAGTACTTC
13	TRBV29-1	TRBD1	-	TRBJ1-2	CSVGGGDDYGYTF	TGCAGCGTTGGAGGGGGCGATGACTATGGCTACACCTTC
13	TRBV5-6	-	-	TRBJ2-2	CASSWKNTGELFF	TGTGCCAGCAGCTGGAAAAACACCGGGGAGCTGTTTTTT
17	TRBV13	-	-	TRBJ2-6	CASSLGRYNSGANVLTF	TGTGCCAGCAGCTTAGGCAGGTACAACTCTGGGGCCAACGTCCTGACTTTC
16	TRBV27	TRBD2	-	TRBJ2-7	CASSLTGTSGSYEQYF	TGTGCCAGCAGTCTCACCGGGACTAGCGGCTCCTACGAGCAGTACTTC
11	TRBV29-1	-	-	TRBJ2-2	CSGNKAGELFF	TGCAGCGGGAACAAGGCCGGGGAGCTGTTTTTT
15	TRBV7-3	TRBD1	-	TRBJ2-7	CASRLRGHHEDEQYF	TGTGCCAGCAGACTCAGGGGGCATCACGAAGATGAGCAGTACTTC
12	TRBV6-5	-	-	TRBJ1-1	CASSPHNTEAFF	TGTGCCAGCAGCCCCCATAACACTGAAGCTTTCTTT
18	TRBV13	TRBD2	-	TRBJ2-7	CASSPKTGTSKGMYEQYF	TGTGCCAGCAGCCCCAAGACCGGGACTAGCAAGGGAATGTACGAGCAGTACTTC
16	TRBV19	-	once	TRBJ2-7	CASSSAGTLRTYEQYF	TGTGCCAGTAGTTCCGCCGGGACACTACGAACCTACGAGCAGTACTTC
15	TRBV7-8	TRBD1	-	TRBJ1-4	CASSITRGVIEKLFF	TGTGCCAGCAGCATCACCAGGGGGGTGATTGAAAAACTGTTTTTT
18	TRBV1	-	-	TRBJ2-4	CTSSQDGPEAIAKNIQYF	TGCACCAGCAGCCAAGATGGACCGGAGGCAATAGCCAAAAACATTCAGTACTTC
15	TRBV7-8	-	-	TRBJ1-1	CASSLVGGTNTEAFF	TGTGCCAGCAGCTTAGTTGGGGGCACGAACACTGAAGCTTTCTTT
13	TRBV15	TRBD1	-	TRBJ1-5	CATSTDRVQPQHF	TGTGCCACCAGCACAGACAGGGTTCAGCCCCAGCATTTT
18	TRBV9	-	-	TRBJ1-3	CASSVTDRNYRSGNTIYF	TGTGCCAGCAGCGTCACGGACAGAAACTATAGGTCTGGAAACACCATATATTTT
15	TRBV7-6	TRBD2	-	TRBJ2-3	CASSLGGTRQDTQYF	TGTGCCAGCAGCCTCGGAGGGACTAGGCAGGATACGCAGTATTTT
15	TRBV2	-	-	TRBJ2-3	CASSDQRLGTDTQYF	TGTGCCAGCAGTGACCAGCGGCTCGGCACAGATACGCAGTATTTT
15	TRBV3-1/TRBV3-2	-	-	TRBJ1-2	CASSQDTVPRGGYTF	TGTGCCAGCAGCCAAGATACCGTCCCCCGCGGGGGCTACACCTTC
13	TRBV18	-	-	TRBJ1-5	CASSPDQNQPQHF	TGTGCCAGCTCACCAGACCAGAATCAGCCCCAGCATTTT
13	TRBV2	-	-	TRBJ2-7	CASTGDSSYEQYF	TGTGCCAGCACGGGGGACAGCTCCTACGAGCAGTACTTC
18	TRBV10-3	TRBD2	-	TRBJ2-2	CAIRAPGLADANTGELFF	TGTGCCATCAGGGCACCGGGACTAGCGGACGCGAACACCGGGGAGCTGTTTTTT
13	TRBV12-3/TRBV12-4	-	-	TRBJ1-1	CASSLGPNTEAFF	TGTGCCAGCAGTTTGGGTCCCAACACTGAAGCTTTCTTT
13	TRBV18	-	few	TRBJ1-1	CASSRGEDAEAFF	TGTGCCAGCTCACGCGGGGAGGACGCTGAAGCTTTCTTT
12	TRBV5-5	-	once	TRBJ1-1	CASSFRNRLAFF	TGTGCCAGCAGCTTTCGGAACAGGTTAGCTTTCTTT
13	TRBV12-3/TRBV12-4	-	-	TRBJ2-2	CASSLRDTGELFF	TGTGCCAGCAGTTTACGGGACACCGGGGAGCTGTTTTTT
13	TRBV6-6	-	once	TRBJ1-1	CASIFTANTEAFF	TGTGCCAGCATTTTCACAGCTAACACTGAAGCTTTCTTT
15	TRBV6-6	TRBD1	-	TRBJ2-1	CASSYSHRGAKGQFF	TGTGCCAGCAGTTACTCCCACAGGGGGGCTAAGGGGCAGTTCTTC